The 26 T cell receptor beta chains below all came from one sample that was sequenced in a study of lymphopenia after photon versus proton radiotherapy. Measured with immunoSEQ multiplex PCR; TCRdb has only the in-frame clones, and not every one. The repertoire consists of around 70,000 clones, with roughly 93% occurring once and the leading ten covering roughly 2.7%. Material: peripheral blood, obtained from a patient treated with photon-based radiotherapy. These receptors were taken from a woman aged 70 to 79 with pancreatic cancer.

This chain joins TRBV6-5 and TRBJ1-2; 7 positions agree with TRBD1. Germline CDR1 MNHEY, CDR2 SVGAGI. Trimming removed 0 bases from V and 7 bases from J; junction bases left unmatched: 8. The CDR3 consists of 15 residues. In nucleotides, the CDR3 is TGTGCCAGCAGTTACTCGAAAGGGACAGACCTTGGCTACACCTTC. This encodes CASSYSKGTDLGYTF.

The chain combines TRBV28 with TRBJ2-1; D ambiguous. The CDR3 length is 15 residues. Trimming shortened V by 6 bases and J by 0 bases, and 12 bases separated the two germline ends. Germline values: CDR1 MDHEN, CDR2 SYDVKM. The CDR3 is CASSHKPTSYNEQFF. The CDR3 region has the DNA TGTGCCAGCAGCCATAAGCCAACCTCCTACAATGAGCAGTTCTTC.

The CDR3: CASSFTGLAGYTGELFF. The CDR3 DNA sequence: TGTGCCAGCAGCTTTACGGGTCTAGCGGGATACACCGGGGAGCTGTTTTTT. J is TRBJ2-2 and V is TRBV13, with TRBD2 identical over 9 bases. This CDR3 region has 17 residues. The germline V gene has CDR1 PRHDT and CDR2 FYEKMQ (reference sequence). Losses at the gene ends were 3 bases for V and 3 bases for J; bases not matched to a gene: 8. Variable domain in full (rest from reference TRBV13 and TRBJ2-2): AAGVIQSPRHLIKEKRETATLKCYPIPRHDTVYWYQQGPGQDPQFLISFYEKMQSDKGSIPDRFSAQQFSDYHSELNMSSLELGDSALYFCASSFTGLAGYTGELFFGEGSRLTVL.

This chain uses TRBV4-3 with TRBJ1-2, with a possible D match to TRBD1 (5 bases). V was cut by 0 bases and J by 4 bases, with 12 bases left in between. Per germline, CDR1 LGHNA and CDR2 YSLEER. This CDR3 contains 15 residues. The CDR3 protein is CASSQETDTSYGYTF. Written as DNA, the CDR3 is TGCGCCAGCAGCCAAGAGACAGATACCAGCTATGGCTACACCTTC.

The chain recombines TRBV19 with TRBJ2-1; 8 nucleotides match TRBD2. Germline CDR1 LNHDA, CDR2 SQIVND (reference sequence). The CDR3 spans 14 residues. Trimming removed 10 bases from V and 7 bases from J; junction bases left unmatched: 12. The CDR3 here is CATSGGRERNEQFF. The DNA for the CDR3 is TGTGCCACCTCGGGGGGGCGGGAGAGGAATGAGCAGTTCTTC.

The chain joins TRBV28 to TRBJ2-3; no clear D gene. Trimming cost V 4 bases and J 4 bases, with 3 bases left between them. Germline CDR1 is MDHEN and CDR2 is SYDVKM. This CDR3 is 11 amino acids long. The CDR3 is CASSSPDTQYF. The CDR3 coding sequence is TGTGCCAGCAGTTCGCCAGATACGCAGTATTTT.

The rearrangement joins TRBV6-5 to TRBJ1-2; D is perhaps TRBD1 (5 bases). The CDR3 contains 14 residues. Trimming left V 11 bases short and J 6 bases short, with 22 bases between. The V gene's germline CDR1 is MNHEY and CDR2 SVGAGI. The chain's CDR3 is CAAKKWGGVDGYTF. The CDR3 coding sequence is TGTGCCGCGAAGAAATGGGGAGGGGTGGATGGCTACACCTTC.

This sequence joins TRBV9 and TRBJ2-2, with 7 bases aligning to TRBD1. Germline loops: CDR1 SGDLS, CDR2 YYNGEE. V gave up 0 bases and J gave up 5 bases; unmatched junction bases: 4. CDR3 length: 15 residues. CDR3 amino acids: CASSVDRGWTGELFF. CDR3 in DNA: TGTGCCAGCAGCGTAGACAGGGGTTGGACCGGGGAGCTGTTTTTT.

The chain carries TRBV6-1 and TRBJ1-1; D uncertain. The CDR3 runs 13 residues. The V gene lost 6 bases and the J gene lost 6 bases, with 14 bases spanning the gap. Germline V gene data show CDR1 as MNHNS and CDR2 as SASEGT. The CDR3 DNA reads as TGTGCCAGCAGGGGAAGAGGGAGCTCTGAAGCTTTCTTT. This sequence encodes CASRGRGSSEAFF.

This clone was detected only a few times. CDR3 bases: TGTGCCAGCAGGCAGCTGTGTCTGGTCACAGATACGCAGTATTTT. It specifies CASRQLCLVTDTQYF. The chain recombines TRBV6-4 with TRBJ2-3; D ambiguous. Trimming stripped 6 bases from V and 2 bases from J, with 15 bases between. The germline V gene has CDR1 MRHNA and CDR2 SNTAGT. This CDR3 is built from 15 residues.

V gene TRBV5-1 combines with J gene TRBJ2-3, with TRBD2 matching over 8 bases. The germline CDR1 and CDR2 sequences are SGHRS and YFSETQ. Trimming cost V 4 bases and J 1 base; bases outside gene matches: 8. CDR3 size: 16 residues. The CDR3 loop reads CASSPSHSGGTDTQYF. The CDR3 bases are TGCGCCAGCAGCCCATCCCATAGCGGGGGCACAGATACGCAGTATTTT.

The CDR3 loop is CASSTARGLGNEQFF. CDR3 bases: TGCGCCAGCAGCACTGCCAGGGGGCTGGGCAATGAGCAGTTCTTC. The chain employs TRBV10-2 and TRBJ2-1, with 8 nucleotides matching TRBD1. Looked up from germline, CDR1 is WSHSY and CDR2 is SAAADI. Germline trimming cut 6 bases from V and 6 bases from J; bases unmatched to any gene: 10. This CDR3 region has 15 residues.

The chain links TRBV10-2 to TRBJ2-5; maybe TRBD1 (6 bases). The J call is doubtful: the DNA matches TRBJ2-7 better. This CDR3 spans 12 amino acids. Germline loops: CDR1 WSHSY, CDR2 SAAADI. This CDR3 reads CASRPSGVEQYF. The CDR3 coding sequence is TGCGCCAGCAGGCCCTCAGGGGTCGAGCAGTACTTC.

The chain carries TRBV6-1 and TRBJ2-7, with TRBD1 matching over 7 bases. Germline values: CDR1 MNHNS, CDR2 SASEGT. The CDR3 has 14 amino acids. V shed 4 bases and J 3 bases; nucleotides not matched to a gene: 6. The CDR3 protein is CASSGMTGNYEQYF. Here the CDR3 DNA reads TGTGCCAGCAGTGGGATGACAGGGAACTACGAGCAGTACTTC.

This chain connects TRBV11-2 to TRBJ2-2; TRBD2 aligns across 11 bases. Trimming took 6 bases from V and 5 from J; bases not matched to a gene: 8. The germline CDR1 and CDR2 sequences are SGHAT and FQNNGV. The length of the CDR3 is 16 residues. The CDR3 here is CASRTGLAGRTGELFF. CDR3 DNA sequence: TGTGCCAGCAGGACCGGACTAGCGGGTCGGACCGGGGAGCTGTTTTTT.

V usage is TRBV7-2 and J usage is TRBJ1-5; D is possibly TRBD1 (5 bases). Germline CDR1 reads SGHTA; CDR2 reads FQGNSA. Trimming took 6 bases from V and 1 from J, leaving 7 bases between them. This CDR3 is built from 13 residues. The CDR3 spells CASRGDSNQPQHF. For the CDR3, the DNA is TGTGCCAGCAGGGGGGACAGCAATCAGCCCCAGCATTTT.

The chain has TRBV6-1 and TRBJ1-2; unclear D gene. Deletions cut 5 bases from V and 2 bases from J, with 15 bases between. CDR1 is MNHNS and CDR2 is SASEGT in the germline V gene. There are 15 residues in the CDR3. The DNA of the CDR3 is TGTGCCAGCAGTTTCAGCGAAGGCGCGAACTATGGCTACACCTTC. It is translated as CASSFSEGANYGYTF.

The chain has TRBV7-2 and TRBJ1-1; D is uncertain. Per germline, CDR1 SGHTA and CDR2 FQGNSA. This CDR3 has 13 amino acids. The V end lost 3 bases, the J end lost 1 base, and 6 bases lay between the germline ends. The CDR3 nucleotides read TGTGCCAGCAGCTTCTCTGAGAACACTGAAGCTTTCTTT. This encodes CASSFSENTEAFF.

The V call is TRBV5-1, the J call TRBJ2-2; maybe TRBD2 (6 bases). Germline lookup yields CDR1 SGHRS and CDR2 YFSETQ. Trimming removed 7 bases from V and 0 bases from J, with 13 bases in between. The CDR3 has 15 residues. CDR3 in DNA: TGCGCCAGCCACCTTGGGGGGTCGAACACCGGGGAGCTGTTTTTT. The encoded protein is CASHLGGSNTGELFF.

The chain joins TRBV5-1 to TRBJ1-2, with D possibly matching TRBD1 (6 bases). Germline CDR1 reads SGHRS; CDR2 reads YFSETQ. The V end lost 4 bases, the J end lost 0 bases, and 16 bases lay between the germline ends. The CDR3 extends over 16 amino acids. The CDR3 DNA is TGCGCCAGCAGCCGAGGACAGCGTCATTCTAACTATGGCTACACCTTC. Translated: CASSRGQRHSNYGYTF.

The genes are TRBV19 and TRBJ2-3; D is unclear. Germline V gene sequence: CDR1 LNHDA, CDR2 SQIVND (reference sequence). The CDR3 loop spans 13 amino acids. The V gene lost 3 bases and the J gene lost 8 bases, with 12 bases spanning the gap. CDR3 sequence reads: CASSMFETTTQYF. The CDR3 DNA sequence: TGTGCCAGTAGTATGTTCGAGACGACTACGCAGTATTTT.

The gene calls are TRBV28 and TRBJ1-3; no reliable D call. The CDR3 runs 12 residues. Trimming removed 5 bases from V and 11 bases from J, with 13 bases in between. The germline V gene has CDR1 MDHEN and CDR2 SYDVKM. Here the CDR3 reads CASSPPRGPIYF. The CDR3 bases are TGTGCCAGCAGTCCCCCCAGAGGACCCATATATTTT.

The chain employs TRBV25-1 and TRBJ2-2; the match to TRBD2 covers 7 bases. Looked up from germline, CDR1 is MGHDK and CDR2 is SYGVNS. The V and J ends lost 5 bases and 7 bases, in that order; junction bases with no gene match: 4. The CDR3 runs to 13 residues. The CDR3 region is CASSRGEHGELFF. The DNA of the CDR3 is TGTGCCAGCAGTCGGGGGGAGCACGGGGAGCTGTTTTTT.

The chain links TRBV18 to TRBJ1-1; tentatively, D is TRBD1 (5 bases). CDR3 length equals 14 residues. The V gene lost 2 bases and the J gene lost 0 bases, with 7 bases spanning the gap. In germline, CDR1 is KGHSH, CDR2 LQKENI. The CDR3 loop is CASSPAGLNTEAFF. The CDR3 bases are TGTGCCAGCTCACCAGCGGGACTGAACACTGAAGCTTTCTTT.

The chain links TRBV21-1 to TRBJ2-5; the table's D call of TRBD2 was not tested on the DNA. TRBV21-1 is described as a pseudogene. This CDR3 region has 17 residues. The CDR3 protein is CASSKERASGPSLVQYF. The CDR3 bases are TGTGCCAGCAGCAAAGAGCGGGCTAGCGGGCCTTCATTAGTCCAGTACTTC.

V usage is TRBV27 and J usage is TRBJ2-7; TRBD2 agrees at 11 bases. The CDR3 consists of 14 residues. The germline gives CDR1 MNHEY, CDR2 SMNVEV (reference sequence). The J segment lost 4 bases and the V segment lost 2 bases, leaving 1 base of the junction unmatched. For the CDR3, the DNA is TGTGCCAGCAGTTTAGGACTAGCGGGTTACGAGCAGTACTTC. Its protein product is CASSLGLAGYEQYF.